Sequencing of this T cell receptor beta chain was carried out in a study of CD8 T cells in Susac syndrome (dated by TCRdb to the late 2010s). About the study as a whole: Repertoire sequencing was used to test whether CD8+ T cell activation and differentiation in Susac syndrome was antigen driven. The clonality of the CD8+ T cell repertoire was compared across approximately 12 healthy donors, about 14 Susac syndrome patients and around 15 multiple sclerosis patients. General conclusions and limits of the study: The study acknowledged that relatively few individuals were included in the TCR sequencing and HLA analysis.

RNA was extracted using the RNeasy kit, and roughly 0.5 to 1 ug of the RNA was reverse transcribed with random hexamers. The immunoSEQ multiplex PCR assay, covering 54 Vbeta and 13 Jbeta segments, was used to amplify TCR beta CDR3 regions. PCR amplification bias was corrected using a synthetic template baseline for primer optimization and computational correction. Per the original workflow: Reads were annotated to V, D and J genes per IMGT and analyzed with immunoSEQ Analyzer, keeping only productive sequences. Clonality was calculated as one minus the Shannon entropy normalized by log2 of the number of productive unique sequences. For each patient and control, public and private clones were evaluated among the 100 most prevalent clones. Clones were defined as Susac-specific if absent from the healthy and MS cohorts, from 1052 published viral clones and from other ImmuneACCESS disease sequences. The raw public reads went through TCRdb reprocessing: fastp at Q25, MiXCR clone calling, in-frame beta chains kept. Each record represents a unique CDR3 protein, reported with the most common genes and DNA among its rows. The V and J calls and clone size come from TCRdb's table, not from the authors' own analysis. Within this sample are some 120,000 distinct CDR3 sequences, with roughly 93% of them counted one time only. The ten most abundant clones make up roughly 0.29% of the sample.

Regarding this clonotype: This receptor's antigen is unknown. Base qualities are not at hand, and no much larger clone is one base apart.

High-throughput TCR beta sequencing profiled peripheral blood CD8+ and CD4+ T cells from healthy donors, Susac syndrome patients and multiple sclerosis patients. Multiple sclerosis controls were treatment-naive patients with stable or active relapsing-remitting disease fulfilling revised McDonald criteria. Bulk CD8+ and CD4+ T cells were purified magnetically by negative isolation, whereas CD8+ TEMRA cells were enriched by FACS. Blood was drawn into EDTA tubes, processed within 24 hours, and PBMCs were isolated by density gradient centrifugation. PBMCs intended for TCR sequencing were cryopreserved in liquid nitrogen and thawed later in a water bath at 37 degrees C. The sorted or isolated CD4+, CD8+ and CD8+ TEMRA cells reached a purity of at least 90%. The CDR3 goes from the cysteine to the phenylalanine over 14 residues. The entry retains the CDR3 DNA only, 42 bases that are in frame from base 1. As encoded in the germline V gene, CDR1 is SGHDN while CDR2 is FVKESK. V and J lose 4 bases and 2 bases, and a span of 11 bases separates them.

The source of this sequence is a human donor with multiple sclerosis. The material sequenced was CD8+ T cells from PBMCs. The rearranged chain carries TRBV14 and TRBJ2-5; there is no confident call for the D gene. The DNA reads TGTGCCAGCAGCCCTTCCGGAAGACAAGAGACCCAGTACTTC. Translated, it gives CASSPSGRQETQYF.